A single sample gave rise to the 27 T cell receptor beta chains below, sequenced in a study of blood T cell repertoires in COVID-19. Only in-frame clones appear in the TCRdb table, and some are missing; sequencing was by immunoSEQ multiplex PCR. The profile covers 300,000 to 350,000 clones, with 85% to 95% appearing a single time and around 3.9% taken by the ten largest. Sequencing used PBMCs or T cells enriched from blood (not recorded which). All receptors come from a young woman who had been exposed to COVID-19.

V usage is TRBV5-6 and J usage is TRBJ2-7; 8 bases line up with TRBD1. Germline-derived CDR1 and CDR2 are SGHDT and YYEEEE. The CDR3 totals 14 residues. With V trimmed by 0 bases and J by 4 bases, 3 bases remained unmatched. The CDR3 protein is CASSLGQGMYEQYF. In nucleotides, the CDR3 is TGTGCCAGCAGCTTGGGACAGGGGATGTACGAGCAGTACTTC.

J is TRBJ1-1 and V is TRBV2; D call uncertain. From germline, CDR1 is SNHLY and CDR2 FYNNEI. The length of the CDR3 is 14 residues. V lost 6 bases and J lost 4, with 15 bases in between. The CDR3 nucleotides are TGTGCCAGCAGCTACCCTCAGAGAGGCACTGAAGCTTTCTTT. Amino acid sequence: CASSYPQRGTEAFF.

The chain employs TRBV27 and TRBJ1-2; D is perhaps TRBD1 (5 bases). This CDR3 has 13 residues. V was cut by 8 bases and J by 4 bases, with 14 bases left in between. CDR1 is MNHEY, CDR2 SMNVEV, per germline (reference sequence). CDR3 sequence reads: CASWGLGGYGYTF. The CDR3 region has the DNA TGTGCCAGCTGGGGCCTGGGTGGCTATGGCTACACCTTC.

The rearrangement joins TRBV12-5 to TRBJ1-5, with a weak D call TRBD1 (5 bases). This CDR3 comprises 13 residues. Germline V lookup: CDR1 LGHNT, CDR2 FRNRAP. Trimming left V 6 bases short and J 5 bases short, with 11 bases between. CDR3: CASGDSYDQPQHF. CDR3 DNA sequence: TGTGCTAGTGGAGACAGCTATGATCAGCCCCAGCATTTT.

The J gene is TRBJ1-2, the V gene TRBV27, with 8 bases that match TRBD1. The V segment lost 2 bases and the J segment 6 bases; nucleotides outside the gene matches: 2. The germline V gene encodes CDR1 MNHEY and CDR2 SMNVEV (reference sequence). This CDR3 spans 13 amino acids. CDR3: CASSLQGANGYTF. The CDR3 nucleotides are TGTGCCAGCAGTTTACAGGGGGCAAATGGCTACACCTTC.

The chain links TRBV10-3 to TRBJ1-2, with 7 bases that match TRBD1. The V gene end was trimmed by 2 bases and the J gene end by 7 bases; junction bases not matched to a gene: 1. CDR1 and CDR2 (germline): ENHRY, SYGVKD. There are 12 residues in the CDR3. In DNA, the CDR3 is TGTGCCATCAGTGAGACAGGGGTTGGCTACACCTTC. Protein sequence: CAISETGVGYTF.

The chain carries TRBV11-2 and TRBJ2-1, with TRBD1 matching 8 bases. V dropped 5 bases and J dropped 7; count of bases not matched to a gene: 13. The CDR3 is 16 residues long. In germline, CDR1 is SGHAT, CDR2 FQNNGV. CDR3 sequence (DNA): TGTGCCAGCAGCCCATCCGCCTCGACAGGGGTTAATGAGCAGTTCTTC. This gives the protein CASSPSASTGVNEQFF.

This chain uses TRBV7-2 with TRBJ2-7; 9 positions match TRBD2. CDR1 SGHTA and CDR2 FQGNSA come from the germline V gene. The J segment lost 5 bases and the V segment lost 9 bases, leaving 17 bases of the junction unmatched. There are 16 residues in the CDR3. The CDR3: CASCGVAGVLADEQYF. DNA of the CDR3: TGTGCCAGTTGTGGAGTAGCGGGGGTTCTCGCGGACGAGCAGTACTTC.

The chain has TRBV4-1 and TRBJ1-1; TRBD1 is a possible D gene (5 bases). The CDR3 runs 15 residues. Germline loops: CDR1 MGHRA, CDR2 YSYEKL. The V end lost 3 bases, the J end lost 1 base, and 12 bases lay between the germline ends. CDR3 sequence reads: CASSHDRGGNTEAFF. Written as DNA, the CDR3 is TGCGCCAGCAGCCATGACAGAGGCGGGAACACTGAAGCTTTCTTT.

This rearrangement joins TRBV7-9 to TRBJ1-3; no definite D call. The germline gives CDR1 SEHNR, CDR2 FQNEAQ (reference sequence). There are 16 residues in the CDR3. V was shortened by 0 bases and J by 3 bases, with 12 bases between the two germline ends. The DNA of the CDR3 is TGTGCCAGCAGCTTAGCTCACAGTGACTATGGAAACACCATATATTTT. This gives the protein CASSLAHSDYGNTIYF.

The V and J genes are TRBV5-4 and TRBJ2-3, with 9 bases fitting TRBD2. J gave up 6 bases and V 1 base, and 15 bases lay outside the gene matches. CDR1 and CDR2 (germline): SGHNT, YYREEE (reference sequence). The CDR3 spans 18 residues. CDR3: CASSLLAGPKANVDTQYF. The CDR3 nucleotides are TGTGCCAGCAGCTTGCTAGCGGGACCCAAGGCGAATGTGGATACGCAGTATTTT.

CDR3 bases: TGCAGCGTACCCGGGGGAAAGGGGGCCCCCCTCCGAAACTATGGCTACACCTTC. This translates into CSVPGGKGAPLRNYGYTF. The chain couples TRBV29-1 to TRBJ1-2, with 7 bases matching TRBD1. The germline V gene has CDR1 SQVTM and CDR2 ANQGSEA. Trimming at V came to 6 bases and at J to 2 bases, leaving 21 bases not matched to a gene. The CDR3 extends over 18 amino acids.

The chain couples TRBV6-2 or TRBV6-3 to TRBJ2-4; a possible D gene is TRBD2 (5 bases). CDR3 length equals 15 residues. CDR1 is MNHEY and CDR2 is SVGEGT in the germline V gene. The V and J ends lost 4 bases and 0 bases respectively, with 10 bases between them. The CDR3 sequence is CASSFRGLAKNIQYF. The DNA of the CDR3 is TGTGCCAGCAGTTTCCGAGGGTTAGCCAAAAACATTCAGTACTTC.

The CDR3 nucleotides read TGTGCCAGCAGCCAATTAGGGCACAGGGATACGCAGTATTTT. Translated: CASSQLGHRDTQYF. The V call is TRBV4-2, the J call TRBJ2-3; weak D call: TRBD1 (5 bases). Germline V CDR1 and CDR2: LGHNA, YNFKEQ. The germline V and J ends were trimmed by 2 bases and 6 bases, with 12 bases remaining between them. This CDR3 comprises 14 residues.

With respect to this clone: Other nucleotide sequences from this sample produce the same CDR3. The V call is TRBV3-1 (or the pseudogene TRBV3-2), the J call TRBJ1-2; no reliable D call. Germline V gives CDR1 LGHDT, CDR2 YNNKEL (reference sequence). The CDR3 runs to 13 residues. The V end lost 1 base, the J end lost 5 bases, and 8 bases lay between the germline ends. CDR3 residues: CASSQGPGYGYTF. In DNA, the CDR3 is TGTGCCAGCAGCCAAGGTCCGGGTTATGGCTACACCTTC.

The V call is TRBV2, the J call TRBJ2-2; TRBD2 agrees at 8 bases. Germline V CDR1 and CDR2: SNHLY, FYNNEI. The J segment lost 4 bases and the V segment lost 4 bases, leaving 5 bases of the junction unmatched. The CDR3 consists of 15 residues. CDR3 bases: TGTGCCAGCAGTGTATCGGGGGGGGCCACCGGGGAGCTGTTTTTT. Protein sequence: CASSVSGGATGELFF. The variable domain in full, with the rest retrieved from reference TRBV2 and TRBJ2-2, is EPEVTQTPSHQVTQMGQEVILRCVPISNHLYFYWYRQILGQKVEFLVSFYNNEISEKSEIFDDQFSVERPDGSNFTLKIRSTKLEDSAMYFCASSVSGGATGELFFGEGSRLTVL.

V usage is TRBV5-1 and J usage is TRBJ2-2; tentatively, D is TRBD2 (5 bases). Trimming took off 4 bases at V and 6 bases at J, with 16 bases between the two ends. The CDR3 is 15 residues long. Germline-derived CDR1 and CDR2 are SGHRS and YFSETQ. The chain's CDR3 is CASSLAGEIPGELFF. CDR3 in DNA: TGCGCCAGCAGCCTGGCTGGGGAGATCCCCGGGGAGCTGTTTTTT.

The chain is built from TRBV7-9 and TRBJ1-2; tentative D call: TRBD1 (5 bases). V was cut by 7 bases and J by 8 bases, with 20 bases left in between. The germline gives CDR1 SEHNR, CDR2 FQNEAQ (reference sequence). The CDR3 is 14 amino acids. The CDR3 DNA sequence: TGTGCCAGCACCCACCCAGGGAAACAGGCGGGCTACACCTTC. This translates into CASTHPGKQAGYTF.

The gene calls are TRBV19 and TRBJ2-7; 8 nucleotides agree with TRBD1. The CDR3 totals 15 residues. Trimming cost V 3 bases and J 1 base; bases outside gene matches: 5. Germline V gene sequence: CDR1 LNHDA, CDR2 SQIVND (reference sequence). DNA of the CDR3: TGTGCCAGTAGTATGGTCACAGGGGGATCCTACGAGCAGTACTTC. Amino acid sequence: CASSMVTGGSYEQYF.

The chain links TRBV3-1 (or the pseudogene TRBV3-2) to TRBJ2-3; no reliable D call. Between the trimmed V and J ends, which lost 0 bases and 4 bases, there was a span of 5 bases. This CDR3 has 13 amino acids. Germline V CDR1 and CDR2: LGHDT, YNNKEL (reference sequence). The DNA of the CDR3 is TGTGCCAGCAGCCAAGATTATCCAGATACGCAGTATTTT. Translation: CASSQDYPDTQYF.

The rearrangement joins TRBV6-5 to TRBJ1-1, with 9 bases fitting TRBD1. With V trimmed by 4 bases and J by 3 bases, 3 bases remained unmatched. The CDR3 sequence is 14 residues long. In germline, CDR1 is MNHEY, CDR2 SVGAGI. The CDR3 sequence: CASSSGQGYTEAFF. As DNA, the CDR3 is TGTGCCAGCAGTTCAGGACAGGGGTACACTGAAGCTTTCTTT.

In its sample, this clone was seen once. The chain carries TRBV6-2 or TRBV6-3 and TRBJ1-5; weak D call: TRBD1 (6 bases). Germline CDR1 is MNHEY and CDR2 is SVGEGT. V was trimmed by 6 bases and J by 4 bases, leaving 25 bases between them. The CDR3 is 18 residues long. CDR3 DNA: TGTGCCAGCAGCCCTAGGACAGACAATGCGAGGGGAAATCAGCCCCAGCATTTT. Protein: CASSPRTDNARGNQPQHF.

The CDR3 spells CSVELLEGVDGYTF. The CDR3 bases are TGCAGCGTTGAGCTATTAGAGGGGGTAGATGGCTACACCTTC. The rearrangement uses TRBV29-1 and TRBJ1-2, with D perhaps TRBD1 (6 bases). The CDR3 spans 14 residues. V was pared by 3 bases and J by 6 bases, with 17 bases between. Germline CDR1 and CDR2: SQVTM and ANQGSEA.

This clone was counted once. The chain joins TRBV9 to TRBJ2-1, with 9 bases matching TRBD1. The CDR3 covers 15 residues. The V gene end was trimmed by 3 bases and the J gene end by 0 bases; junction bases not matched to a gene: 1. Germline V CDR1 and CDR2: SGDLS, YYNGEE. The CDR3 sequence: CASSEGQGSYNEQFF. CDR3 nucleotide sequence: TGTGCCAGCAGCGAGGGACAGGGCTCCTACAATGAGCAGTTCTTC. The full variable domain, in which reference TRBV9 and TRBJ2-1 provide the parts outside the CDR3, is DSGVTQTPKHLITATGQRVTLRCSPRSGDLSVYWYQQSLDQGLQFLIQYYNGEERAKGNILERFSAQQFPDLHSELNLSSLELGDSALYFCASSEGQGSYNEQFFGPGTRLTVL.

This chain joins TRBV9 and TRBJ2-1; D might be TRBD1 (6 bases). The V gene lost 6 bases and the J gene lost 0 bases, with 16 bases spanning the gap. CDR3 length: 16 residues. Germline CDR1 and CDR2: SGDLS and YYNGEE. CDR3 nucleotide sequence: TGTGCCAGCACCGAAACAGCGGACAGCTCCTACAATGAGCAGTTCTTC. Its protein is CASTETADSSYNEQFF.

This chain connects TRBV7-2 to TRBJ2-1; D uncertain. Trimming removed 0 bases from V and 9 bases from J, with 3 bases in between. The germline gives CDR1 SGHTA, CDR2 FQGNSA. The CDR3 covers 11 residues. CDR3 bases: TGTGCCAGCAGCTTAGCGGCTGAGCAGTTCTTC. Its protein is CASSLAAEQFF.

The chain carries TRBV6-5 and TRBJ1-4; D uncertain. Deletions cut 6 bases from V and 0 bases from J, with 8 bases between. Germline V gene data show CDR1 as MNHEY and CDR2 as SVGAGI. The CDR3 runs 14 residues. CDR3: CASSADATNEKLFF. For the CDR3, the DNA is TGTGCCAGCAGCGCAGATGCAACTAATGAAAAACTGTTTTTT.